This T cell receptor (beta chain) was identified in a study of blood T cell repertoires in COVID-19. Seattle researchers signed up patients amid active infection and tracked them longitudinally. From germline, CDR1 is SGDLS and CDR2 YYNGEE. V was pared by 2 bases and J by 9 bases, with 10 bases of the junction left unmatched. The CDR3 length is 15 residues. As processed by the authors: By means of reference gene primer amplification, nucleated cell counts were estimated. Measured with immunoSEQ multiplex PCR; TCRdb has only the in-frame clones, and not every one. D and trimming were read from the DNA, whereas the V and J calls and clone size are those reported in that table. The sample holds 180,000 or so clones, roughly four fifths seen once.

Sequenced material: peripheral blood. This sequence originates from a middle-aged woman with COVID-19, enrolled during active disease. The chain recombines TRBV9 with TRBJ2-1; 8 bases match TRBD2. In DNA, the CDR3 is TGTGCCAGCAGCGTTAGCGGGACACCCCACAGTGAGCAGTTCTTC. Translated: CASSVSGTPHSEQFF.